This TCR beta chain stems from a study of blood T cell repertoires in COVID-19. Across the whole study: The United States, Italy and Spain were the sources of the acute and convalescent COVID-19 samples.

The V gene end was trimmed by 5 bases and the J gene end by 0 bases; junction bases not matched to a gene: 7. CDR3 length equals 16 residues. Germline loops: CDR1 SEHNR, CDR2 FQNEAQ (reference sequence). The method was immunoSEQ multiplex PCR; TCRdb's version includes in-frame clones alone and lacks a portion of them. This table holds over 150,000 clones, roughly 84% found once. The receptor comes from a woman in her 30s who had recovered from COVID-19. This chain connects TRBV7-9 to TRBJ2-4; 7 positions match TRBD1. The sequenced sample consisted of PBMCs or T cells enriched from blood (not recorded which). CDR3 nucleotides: TGTGCCAGCAGCCTAGGGACAGCCCCAGCCAAAAACATTCAGTACTTC. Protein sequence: CASSLGTAPAKNIQYF.